Following are 13 T cell receptor beta chains from one sample sequenced in a study of CD8 T cells in ankylosing spondylitis. TCRdb recomputed calls from the 5' RACE reads with MiXCR, one row per CDR3 protein. This sample has 300,000 to 400,000 distinct CDR3 sequences; under 15% occur once, and the top ten carry roughly 1.1%. The sequenced sample consisted of blood, either unsorted or a sorted T cell fraction (not recorded which). The receptors were gathered from a male donor with ankylosing spondylitis or in good health (not recorded which).

The rearrangement links TRBV30 to TRBJ2-2; 8 bases align to TRBD1. Germline assignment: CDR1 GTSNPN and CDR2 SVGIG (reference sequence). The CDR3 totals 13 residues. The trim removed 2 bases at V and 6 bases at J, leaving 2 bases unmatched. The DNA for the CDR3 is TGTGCCTGGAGTAAACAGGGGGCCGGGGAGCTGTTTTTT. It is translated as CAWSKQGAGELFF.

The V and J genes are TRBV20-1 and TRBJ2-4, with TRBD1 matching over 11 bases. The length of the CDR3 is 13 residues. In germline, CDR1 is DFQATT, CDR2 SNEGSKA (reference sequence). V dropped 3 bases and J dropped 5; count of bases not matched to a gene: 0. CDR3 DNA: TGCAGTGCTAGGGGACAGGGGGAAAACATTCAGTACTTC. Residues: CSARGQGENIQYF.

The gene calls are TRBV11-3 and TRBJ2-3, with TRBD2 matching 11 bases. The CDR3 has 16 residues. Germline assignment: CDR1 SGHNT and CDR2 YENEEA. V lost 3 bases to trimming and J lost 4 bases; unmatched junction nucleotides: 6. CDR3 in DNA: TGTGCCAGCAGCTTTAGCGGGGGGGCCGGGTCAGATACGCAGTATTTT. This gives the protein CASSFSGGAGSDTQYF.

This clonotype was recorded at least ten times. This sequence joins TRBV20-1 and TRBJ1-5; perhaps TRBD1 as D (6 bases). CDR3 length: 14 amino acids. Trimming pared 6 bases from V and 0 bases from J, leaving 12 bases between. Germline V gene sequence: CDR1 DFQATT, CDR2 SNEGSKA (reference sequence). CDR3 nucleotides: TGCAGTGCCCGACGGGGGCTTAGCAATCAGCCCCAGCATTTT. Its protein product is CSARRGLSNQPQHF.

This clonotype was recorded many times. The chain is built from TRBV12-3 or TRBV12-4 and TRBJ1-2, with 11 bases aligning to TRBD1. The ends lost 6 bases at V and 7 bases at J; junction bases unmatched: 4. This CDR3 is built from 13 residues. DNA of the CDR3: TGTGCCAGCAGCCCCGGGACAGGGGGTGGCTACACCTTC. Translation: CASSPGTGGGYTF.

This clonotype was seen only a few times. The V and J genes are TRBV2 and TRBJ2-2; 8 nucleotides agree with TRBD1. From germline, CDR1 is SNHLY and CDR2 FYNNEI. With 8 bases clipped from V and 3 bases from J, the junction kept 11 bases outside the gene matches. The CDR3 totals 16 residues. Here the CDR3 DNA reads TGTGCCAGCCGTGTCTTCAGGGGGCGAGACACCGGGGAGCTGTTTTTT. Translating it yields CASRVFRGRDTGELFF.

As to this clonotype: One end of the junction fails to match germline, which may point to a read error. The chain links TRBV5-6 to TRBJ2-2; 9 bases align to TRBD1. From germline, CDR1 is SGHDT and CDR2 YYEEEE. The CDR3 consists of 15 residues. The CDR3 nucleotides read TGTGCCAACAGCTTGGGACAGGGGAACACCGGGGAGCTGTTTTTT. It translates to CANSLGQGNTGELFF.

In its sample, this clonotype was seen a few times. The chain uses TRBV11-2 and TRBJ1-6; D not resolved. Germline lookup yields CDR1 SGHAT and CDR2 FQNNGV. V lost 7 bases and J lost 7, with 11 bases in between. This CDR3 is built from 13 residues. The CDR3 loop reads CASNRAWNSPLHF. The CDR3 bases are TGTGCCAGCAACCGGGCGTGGAATTCACCCCTCCACTTT.

The chain is built from TRBV5-1 and TRBJ2-7, with D perhaps assigned TRBD1 or TRBD2 (5 bases each). V dropped 0 bases and J dropped 0 bases, with 13 bases sitting between them. The CDR3 runs to 16 residues. Germline V lookup: CDR1 SGHRS, CDR2 YFSETQ. The DNA of the CDR3 is TGCGCCAGCAGCTTGGCCGGGACGTTGAGCTCCTACGAGCAGTACTTC. Its protein product is CASSLAGTLSSYEQYF.

The rearrangement joins TRBV20-1 to TRBJ2-1, with 7 bases aligning to TRBD1. V trimming: 3 bases; J trimming: 6 bases; junction bases outside the gene matches: 2. This CDR3 spans 12 amino acids. Germline V gene sequence: CDR1 DFQATT, CDR2 SNEGSKA (reference sequence). CDR3 in DNA: TGCAGTGCTAGTGGACAGGTCAATGAGCAGTTCTTC. It encodes CSASGQVNEQFF.

This clonotype was counted many times. The J gene is TRBJ2-5, the V gene TRBV5-1, with D uncertain. Trimming cost V 1 base and J 0 bases, with 7 bases left between them. The V gene's germline CDR1 is SGHRS and CDR2 YFSETQ. The CDR3 runs to 14 residues. CDR3 DNA sequence: TGCGCCAGCAGCTTGAACCGTGACCAAGAGACCCAGTACTTC. This encodes CASSLNRDQETQYF.

This clonotype has a handful of counts. The V and J genes are TRBV12-3 or TRBV12-4 and TRBJ2-2; the D call may be TRBD1 or TRBD2 (6 bases each). V gave up 10 bases and J gave up 3 bases, with 27 bases separating them. The CDR3 has 18 amino acids. The DNA for the CDR3 is TGTGCCATCTGTTTAGGGGGGAGGAGGAGGCCGGACACCGGGGAGCTGTTTTTT. Amino acids: CAICLGGRRRPDTGELFF.

The table lists this clonotype with a few counts. V and J are TRBV7-8 and TRBJ2-4; the D gene is possibly TRBD1 (6 bases). The V end was cut by 1 base, the J end by 3 bases, with 13 bases between. Looked up from germline, CDR1 is SGHVS and CDR2 is FQNEAQ. This CDR3 comprises 16 residues. This CDR3 is CASSLVSGEGKNIQYF. The CDR3, as DNA: TGTGCCAGCAGCTTAGTCTCAGGGGAAGGCAAAAACATTCAGTACTTC.